Described below is a single T cell receptor beta chain sequence and its context. Its antigen is not identified. This sample's treatment: oral pan-JAK inhibitor, 5-10 mg twice daily. In alopecia areata patients, both lesional scalp punch biopsies and peripheral blood were collected. It was cDNA, reverse transcribed from extracted RNA, that served as the sequencing template. Clones were sequenced by immunoSEQ multiplex PCR, and TCRdb holds only the in-frame ones, with some missing. The top ten hold about 0.5% of the sample, which has about 120,000 clones, 53% seen once. The sample originates from a study of CD8+ T cells in alopecia areata. Findings and caveats of the study: In blood and scalp, many expanded lesional clones persisted during tofacitinib. On tofacitinib, scalp clonality and expanded CD8+ clones among top 100 fell significantly. It was lesional scalp, especially alopecia totalis/universalis, that showed higher clonality than normal scalp.

Trimming took off 3 bases at V and 7 bases at J, with 7 bases between the two ends. The CDR3 runs to 11 residues. In germline, CDR1 is MGHDK, CDR2 SYGVNS. The chain has TRBV25-1 and TRBJ2-7; no clear D. This clonotype originated in a human donor with alopecia areata. Sequencing was performed on CD4+ T cells sorted from blood, taken at week 4, from a patient treated with tofacitinib. The CDR3, as DNA: TGTGCCAGCAGTGACTACAAGGAGCAGTACTTC. Protein: CASSDYKEQYF.